The sequence of this TCR beta chain was determined in a study of glioma-infiltrating T cells after dendritic cell vaccination. About the research overall: Glioblastoma patients came from Phase I and II dendritic cell vaccination trials.

Study-level points and caveats: Higher pretreatment TIL content predicted longer progression-free time and survival. Higher TCR clonality did not directly relate to longer survival.

This clone has just a few counts. Its antigen is not identified. Germline V gene lookup returns CDR1 MNHNS and CDR2 SASEGT. J gave up 4 bases and V 4 bases, and 2 bases lay outside the gene matches. CDR3 length: 14 residues. Amplification used 60 V beta primers and 13 J beta primers. Assay: immunoSEQ multiplex PCR; the TCRdb copy retains only in-frame clones and omits some. The sample carries about 82,000 clones, 85% to 90% recorded once. The receptor's source is a human donor with glioblastoma. The sequencing here drew on blood, taken before dendritic cell vaccination. This chain links TRBV6-1 with TRBJ2-1; 9 bases map to TRBD2. CDR3 in amino acids: CASSGLADYNEQFF. Written as DNA, the CDR3 is TGTGCCAGCAGTGGACTAGCGGATTACAATGAGCAGTTCTTC.